This T cell receptor (beta chain) was recorded in a study of OX40 agonist ivuxolimab in advanced cancers. Study-level background: The dose-escalation cohort was roughly 84% male, with a mean age of about 58 years, ranging about 23 to 90.

Study-level points and caveats: By week 6 at 0.1 to 3.0 mg/kg, blood CD4+ and CD8+ T cells had expanded clonally. Expanded clones were, on average, more numerous among CD8+ T cells than CD4+. Those patients achieving a partial response at 0.1-3.0 mg/kg showed among the lowest clonal expansion.

On this clone: No antigen is known for it.

The assay was immunoSEQ multiplex PCR, and TCRdb's table has in-frame clones only and misses some. The sample includes around 110,000 clones, about nine tenths of them seen just once. The source of this sequence is an adult with an advanced solid tumor such as melanoma, head and neck, liver or kidney cancer. The starting material was CD4+ or CD8+ T cells sorted from blood, obtained in a trial of the OX40 agonist ivuxolimab.

The CDR3, as DNA: TGTGCCAGCAGCAGGGAAGGGGAGCAGTTCTTC. It yields the protein CASSREGEQFF. The rearrangement uses TRBV6-5 and TRBJ2-1; possibly TRBD1 for D (5 bases). This CDR3 region has 11 residues. Per germline, CDR1 MNHEY and CDR2 SVGAGI. V gave up 6 bases and J gave up 10 bases, with 10 bases separating them.